The clone carrying this T cell receptor (beta chain) has more than one count but fewer than ten. What it binds is unknown. The sample comes from a study of blood T cells in healthy people across ages. The second PCR ran roughly 7 to 11 cycles with a sample-barcoded 5' primer and J-beta primers. All samples yielded 3 million or more CDR3-containing paired-end reads. In TCRdb, the 5' RACE reads were re-called with MiXCR into one record per CDR3 protein. The top ten clones hold 13% of a sample with hundreds of thousands of distinct CDR3 sequences, roughly 43% of them seen once. Study-wide points: Naive CD4+ cell counts and diversity both ran higher in long-lived than in aged donors.

Drawing of peripheral blood yielded approximately 10 milliliters from each donor. The extraction recovered at least 5.5 micrograms of total RNA per sample. Trimming shortened V by 5 bases and J by 0 bases, and 21 bases separated the two germline ends. This CDR3 region has 18 residues. Germline values: CDR1 MNHEY, CDR2 SMNVEV (reference sequence). The sample taken for sequencing was blood. This TCR came from a young man in good health. V usage is TRBV27 and J usage is TRBJ2-3; D is unclear. Written as DNA, the CDR3 is TGTGCCAGCAGTGTCCGGGCCCCAACCCTTACTAGCACAGATACGCAGTATTTT. Translating it yields CASSVRAPTLTSTDTQYF.